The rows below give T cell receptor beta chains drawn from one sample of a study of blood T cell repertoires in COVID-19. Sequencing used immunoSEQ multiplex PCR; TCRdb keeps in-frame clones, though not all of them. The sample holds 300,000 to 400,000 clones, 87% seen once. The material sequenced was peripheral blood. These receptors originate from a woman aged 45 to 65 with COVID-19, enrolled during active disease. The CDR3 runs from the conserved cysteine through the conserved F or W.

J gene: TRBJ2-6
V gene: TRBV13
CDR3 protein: CASSASSGANVLTF

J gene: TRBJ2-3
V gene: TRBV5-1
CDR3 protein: CASMTSGSFSDTQYF

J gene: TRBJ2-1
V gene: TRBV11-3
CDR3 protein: CASSGLAEPNEQFF

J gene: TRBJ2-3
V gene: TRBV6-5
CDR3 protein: CASATSGMNADTQYF

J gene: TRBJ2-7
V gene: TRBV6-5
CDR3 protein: CASRGPLIGGEQYF

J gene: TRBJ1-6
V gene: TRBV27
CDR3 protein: CASRPGTAYNSPLHF

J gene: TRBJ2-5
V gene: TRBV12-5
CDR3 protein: CASGLTGVGMETQYF

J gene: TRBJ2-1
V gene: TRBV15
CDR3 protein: CATSRDDTQPYNEQFF

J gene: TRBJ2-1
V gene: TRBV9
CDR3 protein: CASSPSGLEQFF

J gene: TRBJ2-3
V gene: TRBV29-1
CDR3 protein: CSVDTSGRRDTQYF

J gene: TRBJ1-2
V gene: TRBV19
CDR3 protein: CASSIERARGYGYTF

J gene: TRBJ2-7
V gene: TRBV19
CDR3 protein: CATAPRGGAFEQYF

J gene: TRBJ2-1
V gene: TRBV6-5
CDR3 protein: CATMAAEQFF

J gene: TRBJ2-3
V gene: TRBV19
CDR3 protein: CASKLAGGIDTQYF

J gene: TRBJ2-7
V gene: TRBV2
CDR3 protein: CASSEQTGYEQYF

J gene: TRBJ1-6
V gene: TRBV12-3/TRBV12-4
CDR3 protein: CASSLGFGPLHF

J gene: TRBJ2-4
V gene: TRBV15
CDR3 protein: CATRGGLAKNIQYF

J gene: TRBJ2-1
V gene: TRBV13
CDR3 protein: CASSPTGQGAGEQFF

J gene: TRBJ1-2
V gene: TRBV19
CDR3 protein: CASSTGDRRTYGYTF

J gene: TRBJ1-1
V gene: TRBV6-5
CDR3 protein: CASSYTSATGRTEAFF

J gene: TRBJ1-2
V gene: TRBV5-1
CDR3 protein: CASSSGTGGTNYGYTF

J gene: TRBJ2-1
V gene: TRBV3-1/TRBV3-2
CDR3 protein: CASSQESGGGYEQFF

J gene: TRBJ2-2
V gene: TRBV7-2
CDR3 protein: CASSLLRTSGMTGELFF

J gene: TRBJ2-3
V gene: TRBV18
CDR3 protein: CASSRTIHTDTQYF

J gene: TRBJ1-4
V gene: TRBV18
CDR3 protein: CASSPQKIQGREKLFF

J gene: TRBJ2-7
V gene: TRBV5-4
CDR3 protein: CASAITGGDPQYF

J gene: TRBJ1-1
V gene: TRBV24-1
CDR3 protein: CATSPTGRRAFF

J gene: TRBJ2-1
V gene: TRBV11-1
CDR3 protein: CASSLVLRGNEQFF

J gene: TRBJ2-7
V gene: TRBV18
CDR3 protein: CASSPTSGSSYEQYF

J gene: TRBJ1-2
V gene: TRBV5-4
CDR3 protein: CASSPPGQVYGYTF

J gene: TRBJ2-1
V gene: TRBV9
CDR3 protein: CASGLAGSYNEQFF

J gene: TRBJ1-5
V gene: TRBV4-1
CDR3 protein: CASSPPRGVPNQPQHF

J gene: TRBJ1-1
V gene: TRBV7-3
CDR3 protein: CASSLGQWNTEAFF

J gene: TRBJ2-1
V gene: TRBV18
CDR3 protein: CASSPRPNEQFF

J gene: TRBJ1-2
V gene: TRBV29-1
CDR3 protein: CSVPDRRGYTF